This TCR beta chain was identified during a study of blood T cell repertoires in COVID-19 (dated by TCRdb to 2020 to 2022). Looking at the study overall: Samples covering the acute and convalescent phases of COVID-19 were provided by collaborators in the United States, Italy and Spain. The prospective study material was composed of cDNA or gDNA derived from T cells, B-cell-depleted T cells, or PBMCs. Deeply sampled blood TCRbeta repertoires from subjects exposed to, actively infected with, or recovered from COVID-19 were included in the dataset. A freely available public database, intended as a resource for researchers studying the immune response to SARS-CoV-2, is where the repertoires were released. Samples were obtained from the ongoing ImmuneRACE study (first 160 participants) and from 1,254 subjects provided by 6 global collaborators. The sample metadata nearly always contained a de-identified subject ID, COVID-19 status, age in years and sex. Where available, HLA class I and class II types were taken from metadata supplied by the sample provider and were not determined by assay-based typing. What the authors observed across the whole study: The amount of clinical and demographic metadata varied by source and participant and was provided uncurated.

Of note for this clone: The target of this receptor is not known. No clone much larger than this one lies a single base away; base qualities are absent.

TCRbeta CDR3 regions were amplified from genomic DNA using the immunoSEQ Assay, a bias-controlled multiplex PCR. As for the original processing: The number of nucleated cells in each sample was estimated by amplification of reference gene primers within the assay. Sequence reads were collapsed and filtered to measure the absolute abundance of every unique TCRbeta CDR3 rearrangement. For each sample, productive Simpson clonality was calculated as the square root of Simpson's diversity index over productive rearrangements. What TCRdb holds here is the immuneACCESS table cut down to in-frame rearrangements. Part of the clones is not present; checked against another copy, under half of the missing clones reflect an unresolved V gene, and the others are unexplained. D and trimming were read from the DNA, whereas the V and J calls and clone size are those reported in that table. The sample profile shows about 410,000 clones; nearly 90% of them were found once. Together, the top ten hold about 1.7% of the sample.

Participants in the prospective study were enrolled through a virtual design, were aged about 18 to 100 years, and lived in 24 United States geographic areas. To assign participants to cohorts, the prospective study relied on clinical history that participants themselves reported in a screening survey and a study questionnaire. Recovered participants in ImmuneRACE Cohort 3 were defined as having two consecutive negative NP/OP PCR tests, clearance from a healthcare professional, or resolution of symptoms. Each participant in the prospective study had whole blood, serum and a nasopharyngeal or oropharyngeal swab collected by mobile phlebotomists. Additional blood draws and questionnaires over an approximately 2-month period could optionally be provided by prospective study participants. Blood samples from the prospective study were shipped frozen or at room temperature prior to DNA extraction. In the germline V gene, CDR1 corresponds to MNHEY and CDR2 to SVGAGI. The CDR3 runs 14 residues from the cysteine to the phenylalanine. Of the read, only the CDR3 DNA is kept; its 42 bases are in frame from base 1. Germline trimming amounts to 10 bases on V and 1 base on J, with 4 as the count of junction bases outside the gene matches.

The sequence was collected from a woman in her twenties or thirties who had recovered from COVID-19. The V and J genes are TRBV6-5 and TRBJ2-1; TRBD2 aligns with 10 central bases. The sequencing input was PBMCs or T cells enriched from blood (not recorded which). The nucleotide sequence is TGTGCCACCAGCGGGGGGGCATCCTACAATGAGCAGTTCTTC. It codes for CATSGGASYNEQFF.